Only one count was recorded for the clone carrying this T cell receptor (beta chain). Its target is not known. This entry belongs to a study of OX40 agonist ivuxolimab in advanced cancers. Study outcomes and limitations: Clonal expansion from baseline to week 6 occurred in both CD4+ and CD8+ T cells. Researchers report that CD8+ T cells had, on average, more expanded clones than CD4+.

Assay used: immunoSEQ multiplex PCR; TCRdb lists only in-frame clones, some missing. The sample holds tens of thousands of clones, 86% seen once. This sample comprised CD4+ or CD8+ T cells sorted from blood, obtained in a trial of the OX40 agonist ivuxolimab. This receptor was obtained from an adult with an advanced solid tumor such as melanoma, head and neck, liver or kidney cancer.

Here the CDR3 reads CASRPGQGWQPQHF. The CDR3 region has the DNA TGTGCCAGCAGGCCCGGACAGGGTTGGCAGCCCCAGCATTTT. This chain joins TRBV28 and TRBJ1-5; 8 bases are shared with TRBD1. V gave up 6 bases and J gave up 7 bases; unmatched junction bases: 8. Per the germline V gene, CDR1 is MDHEN and CDR2 is SYDVKM. This CDR3 contains 14 residues.